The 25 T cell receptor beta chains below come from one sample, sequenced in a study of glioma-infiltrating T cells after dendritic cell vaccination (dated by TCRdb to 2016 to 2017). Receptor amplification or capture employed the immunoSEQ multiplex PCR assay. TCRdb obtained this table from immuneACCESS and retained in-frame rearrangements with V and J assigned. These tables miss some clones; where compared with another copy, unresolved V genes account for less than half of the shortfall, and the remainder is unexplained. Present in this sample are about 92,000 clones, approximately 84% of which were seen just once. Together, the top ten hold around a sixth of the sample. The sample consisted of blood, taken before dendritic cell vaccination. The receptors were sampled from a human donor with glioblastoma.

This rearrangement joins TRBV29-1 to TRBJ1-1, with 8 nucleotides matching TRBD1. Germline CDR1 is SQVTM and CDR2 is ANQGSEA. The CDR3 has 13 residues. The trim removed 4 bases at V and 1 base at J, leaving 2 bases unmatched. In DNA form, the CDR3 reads TGCAGCGTTGGGACAGGGAAGAACACTGAAGCTTTCTTT. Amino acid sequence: CSVGTGKNTEAFF.

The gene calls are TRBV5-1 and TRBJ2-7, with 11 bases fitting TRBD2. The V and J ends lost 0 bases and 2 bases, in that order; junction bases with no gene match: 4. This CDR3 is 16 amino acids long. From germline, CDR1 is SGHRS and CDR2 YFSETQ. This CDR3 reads CASSLETSGVPYEQYF. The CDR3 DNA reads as TGCGCCAGCAGCTTGGAGACTAGCGGGGTACCCTACGAGCAGTACTTC.

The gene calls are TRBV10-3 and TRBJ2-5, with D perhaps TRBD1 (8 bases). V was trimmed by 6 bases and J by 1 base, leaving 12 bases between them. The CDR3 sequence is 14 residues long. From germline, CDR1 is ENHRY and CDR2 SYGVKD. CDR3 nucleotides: TGTGCCATCAGAACAGGGGGGGTCCAAGAGACCCAGTACTTC. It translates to CAIRTGGVQETQYF.

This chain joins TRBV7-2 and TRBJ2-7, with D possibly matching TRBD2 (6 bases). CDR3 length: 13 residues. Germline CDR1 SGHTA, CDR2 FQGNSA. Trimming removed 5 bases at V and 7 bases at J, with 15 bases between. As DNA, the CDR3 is TGTGCCAGCAGCCCGCGACTAGTCCTAGAGCAGTACTTC. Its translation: CASSPRLVLEQYF.

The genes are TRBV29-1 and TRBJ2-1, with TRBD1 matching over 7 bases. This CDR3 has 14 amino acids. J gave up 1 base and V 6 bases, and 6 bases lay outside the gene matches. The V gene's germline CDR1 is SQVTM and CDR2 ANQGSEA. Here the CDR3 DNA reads TGCAGCGTGCAAGACAGGGCATCCTACAATGAGCAGTTCTTC. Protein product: CSVQDRASYNEQFF.

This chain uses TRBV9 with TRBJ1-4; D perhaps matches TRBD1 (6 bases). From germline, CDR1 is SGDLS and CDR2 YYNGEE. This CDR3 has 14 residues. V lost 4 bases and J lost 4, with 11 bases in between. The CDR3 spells CASSFGQNNEKLFF. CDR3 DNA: TGTGCCAGCAGCTTTGGACAGAATAATGAAAAACTGTTTTTT.

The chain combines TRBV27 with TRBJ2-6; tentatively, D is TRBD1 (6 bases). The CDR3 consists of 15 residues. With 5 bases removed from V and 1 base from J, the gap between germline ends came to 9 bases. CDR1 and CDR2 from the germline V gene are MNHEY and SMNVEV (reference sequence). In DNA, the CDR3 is TGTGCCAGCAGTCTACAGGGTTCTGGGGCCAACGTCCTGACTTTC. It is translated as CASSLQGSGANVLTF. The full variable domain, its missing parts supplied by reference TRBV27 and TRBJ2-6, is EAQVTQNPRYLITVTGKKLTVTCSQNMNHEYMSWYRQDPGLGLRQIYYSMNVEVTDKGDVPEGYKVSRKEKRNFPLILESPSPNQTSLYFCASSLQGSGANVLTFGAGSRLTVL.

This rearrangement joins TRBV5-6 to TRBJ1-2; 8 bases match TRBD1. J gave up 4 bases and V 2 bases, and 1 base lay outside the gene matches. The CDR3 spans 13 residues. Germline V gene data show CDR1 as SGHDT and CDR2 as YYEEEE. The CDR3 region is CASSFGTGYGYTF. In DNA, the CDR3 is TGTGCCAGCAGCTTCGGGACAGGCTATGGCTACACCTTC.

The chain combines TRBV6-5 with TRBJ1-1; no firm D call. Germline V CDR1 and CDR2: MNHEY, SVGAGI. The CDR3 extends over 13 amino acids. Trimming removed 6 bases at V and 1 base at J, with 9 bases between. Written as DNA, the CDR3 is TGTGCCAGCAGGATCTCAGGGAACACTGAAGCTTTCTTT. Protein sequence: CASRISGNTEAFF.

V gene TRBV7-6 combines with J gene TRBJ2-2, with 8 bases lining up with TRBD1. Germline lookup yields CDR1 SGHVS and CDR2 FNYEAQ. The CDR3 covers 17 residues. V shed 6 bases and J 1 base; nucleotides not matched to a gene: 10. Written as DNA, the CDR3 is TGTGCCAGCAGGCCGACAGGGGTCAGTCGGAACACCGGGGAGCTGTTTTTT. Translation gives CASRPTGVSRNTGELFF. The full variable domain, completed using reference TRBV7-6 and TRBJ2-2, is GAGVSQSPRYKVTKRGQDVALRCDPISGHVSLYWYRQALGQGPEFLTYFNYEAQQDKSGLPNDRFSAERPEGSISTLTIQRTEQRDSAMYRCASRPTGVSRNTGELFFGEGSRLTVL.

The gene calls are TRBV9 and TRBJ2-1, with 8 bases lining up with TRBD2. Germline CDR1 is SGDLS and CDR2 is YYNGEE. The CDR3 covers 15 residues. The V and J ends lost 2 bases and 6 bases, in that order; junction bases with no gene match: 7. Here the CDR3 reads CASSVEAGVGNEQFF. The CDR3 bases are TGTGCCAGCAGCGTTGAAGCGGGAGTCGGCAATGAGCAGTTCTTC.

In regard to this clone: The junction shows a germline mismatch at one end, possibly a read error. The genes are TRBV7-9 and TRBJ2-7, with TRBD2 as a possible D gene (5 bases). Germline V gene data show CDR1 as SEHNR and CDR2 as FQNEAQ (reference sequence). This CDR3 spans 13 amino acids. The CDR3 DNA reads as TGTGCCAGCAGCTTAGCTGAGGGATACGGGCAGTACTTC. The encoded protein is CASSLAEGYGQYF.

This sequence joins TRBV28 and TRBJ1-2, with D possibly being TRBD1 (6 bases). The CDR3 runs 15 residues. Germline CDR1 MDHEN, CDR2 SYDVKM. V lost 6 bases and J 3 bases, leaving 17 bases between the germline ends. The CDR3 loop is CASRGGGRPYYGYTF. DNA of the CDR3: TGTGCCAGCAGGGGAGGGGGGCGACCGTACTATGGCTACACCTTC.

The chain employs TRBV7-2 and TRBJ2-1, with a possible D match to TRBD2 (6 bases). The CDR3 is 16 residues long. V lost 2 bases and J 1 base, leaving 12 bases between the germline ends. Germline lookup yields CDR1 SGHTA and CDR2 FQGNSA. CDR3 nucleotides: TGTGCCAGCAGCTTAACCCGGGAGTCGTCCTACAATGAGCAGTTCTTC. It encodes CASSLTRESSYNEQFF. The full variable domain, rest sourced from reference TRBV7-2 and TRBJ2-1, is GAGVSQSPSNKVTEKGKDVELRCDPISGHTALYWYRQSLGQGLEFLIYFQGNSAPDKSGLPSDRFSAERTGGSVSTLTIQRTQQEDSAVYLCASSLTRESSYNEQFFGPGTRLTVL.

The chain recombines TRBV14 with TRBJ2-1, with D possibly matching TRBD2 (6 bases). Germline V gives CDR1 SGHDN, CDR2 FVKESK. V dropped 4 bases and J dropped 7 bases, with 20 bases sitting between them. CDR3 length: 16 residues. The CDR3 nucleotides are TGTGCCAGCAGCCCAGTGGGGGGTGGAAAAACAAATGAGCAGTTCTTC. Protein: CASSPVGGGKTNEQFF.

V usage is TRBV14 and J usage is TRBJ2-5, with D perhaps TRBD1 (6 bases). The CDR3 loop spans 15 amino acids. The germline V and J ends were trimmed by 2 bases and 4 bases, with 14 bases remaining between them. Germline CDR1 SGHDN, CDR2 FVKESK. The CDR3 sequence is CASSQSGTYRETQYF. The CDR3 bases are TGTGCCAGCAGCCAATCGGGGACATACAGAGAGACCCAGTACTTC.

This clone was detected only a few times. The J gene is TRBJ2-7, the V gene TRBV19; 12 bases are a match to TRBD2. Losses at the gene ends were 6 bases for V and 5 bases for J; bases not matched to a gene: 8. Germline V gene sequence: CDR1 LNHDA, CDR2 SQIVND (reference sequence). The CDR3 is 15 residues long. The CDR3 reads CASRMASGRADEQYF. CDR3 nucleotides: TGTGCCAGTAGGATGGCTAGCGGGAGGGCCGACGAGCAGTACTTC.

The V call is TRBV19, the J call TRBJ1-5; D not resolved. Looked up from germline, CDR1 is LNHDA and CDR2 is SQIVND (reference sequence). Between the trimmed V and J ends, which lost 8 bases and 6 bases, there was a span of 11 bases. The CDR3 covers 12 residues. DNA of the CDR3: TGTGCCAGTCGGAGGGCCCGTCAGCCCCAGCATTTT. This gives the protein CASRRARQPQHF.

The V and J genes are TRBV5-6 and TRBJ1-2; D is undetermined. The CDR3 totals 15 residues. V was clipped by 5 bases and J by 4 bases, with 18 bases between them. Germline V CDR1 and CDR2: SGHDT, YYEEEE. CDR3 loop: CASRTEQQRIYGYTF. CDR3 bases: TGTGCCAGCAGAACAGAACAACAGAGAATCTATGGCTACACCTTC.

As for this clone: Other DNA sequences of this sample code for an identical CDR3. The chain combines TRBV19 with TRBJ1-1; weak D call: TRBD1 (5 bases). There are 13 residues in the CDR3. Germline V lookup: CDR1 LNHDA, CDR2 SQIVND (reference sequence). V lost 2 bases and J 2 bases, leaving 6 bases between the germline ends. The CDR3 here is CASSIQGNTEAFF. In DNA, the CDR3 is TGTGCCAGTAGTATACAGGGTAACACTGAAGCTTTCTTT.

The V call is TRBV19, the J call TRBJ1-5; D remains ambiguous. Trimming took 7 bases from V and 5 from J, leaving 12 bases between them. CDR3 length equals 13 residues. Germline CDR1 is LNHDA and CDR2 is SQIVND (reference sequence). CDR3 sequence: CASNPRGYQPQHF. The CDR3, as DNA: TGTGCCAGTAACCCTCGGGGATATCAGCCCCAGCATTTT.

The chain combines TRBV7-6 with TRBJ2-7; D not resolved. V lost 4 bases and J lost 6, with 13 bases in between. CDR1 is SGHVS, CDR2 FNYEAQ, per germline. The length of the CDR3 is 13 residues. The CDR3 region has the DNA TGTGCCAGCAGCTCCCAGAGAGGTGGCGAGCAGTACTTC. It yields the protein CASSSQRGGEQYF.

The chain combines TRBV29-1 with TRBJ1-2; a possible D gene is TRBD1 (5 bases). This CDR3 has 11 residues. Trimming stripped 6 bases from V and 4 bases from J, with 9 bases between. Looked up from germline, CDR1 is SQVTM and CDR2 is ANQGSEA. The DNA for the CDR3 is TGCAGCGTAGGGGCCTCCTATGGCTACACCTTC. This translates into CSVGASYGYTF.

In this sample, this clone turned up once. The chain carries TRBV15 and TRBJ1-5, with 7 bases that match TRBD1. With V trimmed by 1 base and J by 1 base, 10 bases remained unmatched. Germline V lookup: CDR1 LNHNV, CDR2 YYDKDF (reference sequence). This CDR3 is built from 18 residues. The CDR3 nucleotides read TGTGCCACCAGCAGAGCATCCAATACAGGGGACAGCAATCAGCCCCAGCATTTT. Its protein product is CATSRASNTGDSNQPQHF. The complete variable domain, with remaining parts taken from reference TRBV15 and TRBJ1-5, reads DAMVIQNPRYQVTQFGKPVTLSCSQTLNHNVMYWYQQKSSQAPKLLFHYYDKDFNNEADTPDNFQSRRPNTSFCFLDIRSPGLGDTAMYLCATSRASNTGDSNQPQHFGDGTRLSIL.

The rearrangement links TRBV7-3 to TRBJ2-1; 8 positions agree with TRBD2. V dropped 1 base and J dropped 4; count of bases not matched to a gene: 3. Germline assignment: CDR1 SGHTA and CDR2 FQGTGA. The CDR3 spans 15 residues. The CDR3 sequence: CASSLIAGGYNEQFF. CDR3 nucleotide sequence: TGTGCCAGCAGCTTAATTGCGGGGGGATACAATGAGCAGTTCTTC.